A single sample gave rise to the 31 T cell receptor beta chains below, sequenced in a study of T-cell memory formation after mild COVID-19. TCRdb reanalysed the 5' RACE reads using MiXCR and keeps one entry per CDR3 protein. The sample has under 300,000 distinct CDR3 sequences, 9.4% seen once. Specimen: PBMCs or a T cell subset sorted from them (not recorded which). The origin of the receptors is a man younger than 35 who had mild COVID-19 (a few samples of this study predate the infection). Cell type and time point are not known.

The chain is built from TRBV11-2 and TRBJ2-7; D is possibly TRBD2 (6 bases). CDR1 is SGHAT and CDR2 is FQNNGV in the germline V gene. This CDR3 is 14 amino acids long. V was pared by 5 bases and J by 3 bases, with 14 bases between. In nucleotides, the CDR3 is TGTGCCAGCAGCCCCCAGGAGGGGAACTACGAGCAGTACTTC. Translated: CASSPQEGNYEQYF.

This clonotype showed up just a few times. The chain joins TRBV18 to TRBJ1-4; D is uncertain. CDR1 and CDR2 from the germline V gene are KGHSH and LQKENI. CDR3 size: 12 residues. Trimming took off 6 bases at V and 5 bases at J, with 7 bases between the two ends. The CDR3 here is CASSRRNEKLFF. The CDR3 DNA follows: TGTGCCAGCTCCCGACGGAATGAAAAACTGTTTTTT.

This clonotype was observed a handful of times. This sequence joins TRBV4-3 and TRBJ1-6, with D maybe TRBD1 (6 bases). Trimming cost V 0 bases and J 11 bases, with 14 bases left between them. Germline CDR1 and CDR2: LGHNA and YSLEER. The CDR3 contains 15 residues. CDR3 loop: CASSQERAGATPLHF. The CDR3, as DNA: TGCGCCAGCAGCCAAGAGAGGGCAGGGGCGACACCCCTCCACTTT.

The gene calls are TRBV7-2 and TRBJ2-5, with 9 bases lining up with TRBD1. Germline lookup yields CDR1 SGHTA and CDR2 FQGNSA. CDR3 length: 14 residues. The J segment lost 5 bases and the V segment lost 5 bases, leaving 6 bases of the junction unmatched. In nucleotides, the CDR3 is TGTGCCAGCAGCCAAACAGGGGGCGGTGAGACCCAGTACTTC. It codes for CASSQTGGGETQYF.

This CDR3 is CASSSPGTSGPGGLYEQFF. For the CDR3, the DNA is TGTGCCAGCAGTTCCCCCGGGACTAGCGGACCGGGGGGGCTGTATGAGCAGTTCTTC. The chain couples TRBV12-3 or TRBV12-4 to TRBJ2-1; 11 bases map to TRBD2. The CDR3 extends over 19 amino acids. The V gene end was trimmed by 4 bases and the J gene end by 8 bases; junction bases not matched to a gene: 19.

In this sample, this clonotype turned up many times. This chain connects TRBV5-4 to TRBJ2-7; no clear D. From germline, CDR1 is SGHNT and CDR2 YYREEE (reference sequence). V lost 0 bases, J lost 6 bases, and 10 bases lay in between. The CDR3 covers 13 residues. CDR3 in amino acids: CASSLEHASEQYF. The CDR3 bases are TGTGCCAGCAGCTTGGAACACGCGAGCGAGCAGTACTTC.

This clonotype has a handful of counts. V is TRBV11-2 and J is TRBJ2-2; D not resolved. Germline assignment: CDR1 SGHAT and CDR2 FQNNGV. This CDR3 region has 16 residues. V lost 6 bases to trimming and J lost 6 bases, with 20 bases between them. Here the CDR3 reads CASSLGIFPWAGELFF. CDR3 coding DNA: TGTGCCAGCAGTTTGGGGATTTTCCCTTGGGCCGGGGAGCTGTTTTTT.

This clonotype was picked up a small number of times. The V call is TRBV20-1, the J call TRBJ2-3, with D perhaps TRBD1 or TRBD2 (5 bases each). This CDR3 is 13 amino acids long. Germline-derived CDR1 and CDR2 are DFQATT and SNEGSKA (reference sequence). Trimming removed 3 bases from V and 4 bases from J, with 11 bases in between. The CDR3 sequence: CSASSGSSDTQYF. The CDR3 DNA reads as TGCAGTGCTAGCTCAGGGAGCTCAGATACGCAGTATTTT.

This clonotype appeared once. The chain has TRBV19 and TRBJ2-7, with TRBD1 identical over 8 bases. V lost 4 bases, J lost 3 bases, and 5 bases stayed unmatched. Germline CDR1 is LNHDA and CDR2 is SQIVND (reference sequence). The CDR3 runs 14 residues. The CDR3 region is CASSTAGGLYEQYF. The CDR3 DNA reads TGTGCCAGTAGTACAGCAGGGGGCCTCTACGAGCAGTACTTC.

The genes are TRBV25-1 and TRBJ1-3, with D unclear. Trimming left V 5 bases short and J 4 bases short, with 9 bases between. The CDR3 consists of 13 residues. Germline V gives CDR1 MGHDK, CDR2 SYGVNS. The CDR3 sequence is CASSRVEGNTIYF. The CDR3 nucleotides are TGTGCCAGCAGTAGGGTGGAGGGAAACACCATATATTTT. Complete variable domain (other parts from reference TRBV25-1 and TRBJ1-3): EADIYQTPRYLVIGTGKKITLECSQTMGHDKMYWYQQDPGMELHLIHYSYGVNSTEKGDLSSESTVSRIRTEHFPLTLESARPSHTSQYLCASSRVEGNTIYFGEGSWLTVV.

The chain employs TRBV5-1 and TRBJ2-1; D unresolved. From germline, CDR1 is SGHRS and CDR2 YFSETQ. The CDR3 sequence is 13 residues long. V dropped 8 bases and J dropped 7 bases, with 16 bases sitting between them. The CDR3 sequence is CASVPLGQNEQFF. In nucleotides, the CDR3 is TGCGCCAGTGTCCCCTTAGGTCAAAATGAGCAGTTCTTC.

The V and J genes are TRBV5-1 and TRBJ2-5, with 8 bases identical to TRBD2. The CDR3 is 14 residues long. CDR1 and CDR2 (germline): SGHRS, YFSETQ. With V trimmed by 4 bases and J by 4 bases, 6 bases remained unmatched. The CDR3 reads CASSATSGLETQYF. The CDR3 nucleotides are TGCGCCAGCAGCGCCACTAGCGGACTAGAGACCCAGTACTTC.

This clonotype has more than one count but fewer than ten. The V call is TRBV4-3, the J call TRBJ1-1, with TRBD1 as a possible D gene (5 bases). Per germline, CDR1 LGHNA and CDR2 YSLEER. Trimming removed 0 bases from V and 1 base from J, with 12 bases in between. The CDR3 loop spans 16 amino acids. The CDR3 DNA is TGCGCCAGCAGCCAAGAGTTGTACGGGGCGAACACTGAAGCTTTCTTT. Protein sequence: CASSQELYGANTEAFF.

This clonotype was recorded at least ten times. The genes are TRBV12-3 or TRBV12-4 and TRBJ2-7; 14 bases agree with TRBD2. Trimming removed 4 bases from V and 3 bases from J; junction bases left unmatched: 2. This CDR3 is built from 15 residues. CDR3 region: CASSYGLAGGYEQYF. DNA for the CDR3: TGTGCCAGCAGTTACGGACTAGCGGGGGGCTACGAGCAGTACTTC.

This clonotype was counted at least ten times. The rearrangement joins TRBV4-3 to TRBJ2-4; 7 bases fit TRBD2. The germline gives CDR1 LGHNA, CDR2 YSLEER. J lost 1 base, V lost 4 bases, and 1 base had no gene match. This CDR3 is built from 14 residues. CDR3 sequence reads: CASSPGGAKNIQYF. CDR3 DNA: TGCGCCAGCAGCCCCGGGGGGGCCAAAAACATTCAGTACTTC.

The chain is built from TRBV6-5 and TRBJ1-3, with a weak D call TRBD1 (6 bases). Germline lookup yields CDR1 MNHEY and CDR2 SVGAGI. CDR3 length: 12 residues. The V end was cut by 6 bases, the J end by 14 bases, with 17 bases between. CDR3 region: CASSLTGAVVYF. The CDR3 DNA reads TGTGCCAGCAGCTTGACAGGTGCAGTCGTATATTTT.

Only a few counts were recorded for this clonotype. The V gene is TRBV20-1, the J gene TRBJ1-1; no definite D call. V lost 8 bases, J lost 1 base, and 17 bases lay in between. Germline V gene lookup returns CDR1 DFQATT and CDR2 SNEGSKA (reference sequence). CDR3 size: 14 residues. The CDR3 spells CSRMDVQTNTEAFF. CDR3 bases: TGCAGTCGTATGGATGTGCAGACGAACACTGAAGCTTTCTTT.

This chain links TRBV9 with TRBJ1-4, with D perhaps TRBD1 (5 bases). The CDR3 runs to 15 residues. Trimming pared 3 bases from V and 2 bases from J, leaving 11 bases between. Germline values: CDR1 SGDLS, CDR2 YYNGEE. The chain's CDR3 is CASSAQGGTNEKLFF. CDR3 bases: TGTGCCAGCAGCGCCCAGGGTGGTACTAATGAAAAACTGTTTTTT.

This clonotype has more than one count but fewer than ten. CDR3 DNA: TGTGCCAGCAGCTTTACAGGGGAGAACACTGAAGCTTTCTTT. It is translated as CASSFTGENTEAFF. The rearrangement uses TRBV7-2 and TRBJ1-1, with 7 bases fitting TRBD1. The CDR3 covers 14 residues. Per the germline V gene, CDR1 is SGHTA and CDR2 is FQGNSA. V lost 3 bases and J lost 1; bases outside the gene matches: 2.

This clonotype was seen only a few times. CDR3: CSARDLRGQGDTIYF. The CDR3 DNA reads as TGCAGTGCTAGAGATCTCCGGGGGCAAGGGGACACCATATATTTT. The V call is TRBV20-1, the J call TRBJ1-3; D perhaps matches TRBD1 (6 bases). Trimming stripped 0 bases from V and 8 bases from J, with 17 bases between. CDR1 DFQATT and CDR2 SNEGSKA come from the germline V gene (reference sequence). CDR3 length equals 15 residues.

There are many counts of this clonotype. CDR3 region: CSSTTGQKNTEAFF. Written as DNA, the CDR3 is TGCAGTAGCACTACGGGACAAAAAAACACTGAAGCTTTCTTT. The chain joins TRBV29-1 to TRBJ1-1, with D tentatively TRBD1 (6 bases). Germline V gene lookup returns CDR1 SQVTM and CDR2 ANQGSEA. The CDR3 extends over 14 amino acids.

The CDR3 DNA follows: TGTGCCATCACGGGACAGTACAATCAGCCCCAGCATTTT. Its translation: CAITGQYNQPQHF. The rearrangement joins TRBV10-3 to TRBJ1-5; 7 nucleotides align to TRBD1. V lost 7 bases and J lost 3; bases outside the gene matches: 3. This CDR3 contains 13 residues. CDR1 and CDR2 from the germline V gene are ENHRY and SYGVKD.

The chain links TRBV13 to TRBJ2-1; TRBD2 is a possible D gene (5 bases). Between the trimmed V and J ends, which lost 4 bases and 5 bases, there was a span of 18 bases. Per germline, CDR1 PRHDT and CDR2 FYEKMQ (reference sequence). The CDR3 has 16 amino acids. CDR3 DNA sequence: TGTGCCAGCAGCTCCCCGGGGTTTGGGGAAGACAATGAGCAGTTCTTC. This encodes CASSSPGFGEDNEQFF.

The gene calls are TRBV6-6 and TRBJ1-1, with D possibly TRBD1 on 5 matching bases. Germline assignment: CDR1 MNHNY and CDR2 SVGAGI (reference sequence). CDR3 size: 12 residues. Trimming took off 7 bases at V and 10 bases at J, with 16 bases between the two ends. The CDR3 DNA reads TGTGCCAGCACTGGGTCCAGGGCAGGAGCTTTCTTT. Residues: CASTGSRAGAFF.

This chain uses TRBV7-2 with TRBJ2-5, with D possibly TRBD2 on 7 matching bases. The germline V gene encodes CDR1 SGHTA and CDR2 FQGNSA. The V gene lost 3 bases and the J gene lost 2 bases, with 13 bases spanning the gap. This CDR3 spans 15 amino acids. CDR3 DNA: TGTGCCAGCAGCTTGGACGGGGGGCGTCAAGAGACCCAGTACTTC. Translating it yields CASSLDGGRQETQYF.

This clonotype was seen once. The J gene is TRBJ2-1, the V gene TRBV30, with D possibly TRBD2 on 5 matching bases. CDR1 is GTSNPN, CDR2 SVGIG, per germline (reference sequence). V was clipped by 8 bases and J by 4 bases, with 15 bases between them. This CDR3 contains 13 residues. In DNA, the CDR3 is TGTGCCCAGCTGCTAGCTCCGTACAATGAGCAGTTCTTC. Protein product: CAQLLAPYNEQFF.

In its sample, this clonotype was seen a few times. CDR3: CASLRDGGAETQYF. CDR3 sequence (DNA): TGTGCCAGCCTGCGAGACGGGGGGGCGGAGACCCAGTACTTC. V gene TRBV6-2 or TRBV6-3 combines with J gene TRBJ2-5; 8 bases are shared with TRBD2. Trimming at V came to 8 bases and at J to 5 bases, leaving 10 bases not matched to a gene. CDR3 size: 14 residues. The V gene's germline CDR1 is MNHEY and CDR2 SVGEGT.

This clonotype came up a few times. This sequence joins TRBV7-3 and TRBJ1-2, with 8 bases lining up with TRBD1. This CDR3 spans 13 amino acids. With V trimmed by 5 bases and J by 7 bases, 6 bases remained unmatched. CDR1 SGHTA and CDR2 FQGTGA come from the germline V gene. The CDR3 DNA sequence: TGTGCCAGCAGCACCCCAGGGGGCGTTGGCTACACCTTC. This gives the protein CASSTPGGVGYTF.

In this sample, this clonotype turned up many times. The chain couples TRBV5-4 to TRBJ2-2; D remains ambiguous. V was cut by 6 bases and J by 1 base, with 13 bases left in between. The germline gives CDR1 SGHNT, CDR2 YYREEE (reference sequence). The CDR3 length is 15 residues. DNA of the CDR3: TGTGCCAGCACCTTACGCGGACGGAACACCGGGGAGCTGTTTTTT. The encoded protein is CASTLRGRNTGELFF.

This clonotype was counted ten times or more. The chain joins TRBV18 to TRBJ2-1, with D hard to call. Per the germline V gene, CDR1 is KGHSH and CDR2 is LQKENI. The CDR3 is made up of 11 amino acids. Trimming pared 5 bases from V and 3 bases from J, leaving 2 bases between. The CDR3 loop is CASSFYNEQFF. The CDR3 DNA follows: TGTGCCAGCTCATTCTACAATGAGCAGTTCTTC.

This clonotype has more than one count but fewer than ten. This chain joins TRBV5-8 and TRBJ1-3, with no clear D. The germline CDR1 and CDR2 sequences are SGHTS and YDEGEE. V dropped 4 bases and J dropped 0 bases, with 8 bases sitting between them. The CDR3 runs 14 residues. The CDR3 here is CASSIRGSGNTIYF. In nucleotides, the CDR3 is TGTGCCAGCAGCATCCGGGGCTCTGGAAACACCATATATTTT.